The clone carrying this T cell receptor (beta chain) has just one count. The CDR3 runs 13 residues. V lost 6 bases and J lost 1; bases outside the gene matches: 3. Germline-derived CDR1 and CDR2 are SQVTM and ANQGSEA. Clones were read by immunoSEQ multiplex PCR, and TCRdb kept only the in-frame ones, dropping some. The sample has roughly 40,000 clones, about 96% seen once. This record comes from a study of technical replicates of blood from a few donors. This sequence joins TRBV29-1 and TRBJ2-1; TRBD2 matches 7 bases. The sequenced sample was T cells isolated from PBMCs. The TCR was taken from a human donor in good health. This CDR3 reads CSVFSGSYNEQFF. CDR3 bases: TGCAGCGTCTTTAGCGGGTCCTACAATGAGCAGTTCTTC.